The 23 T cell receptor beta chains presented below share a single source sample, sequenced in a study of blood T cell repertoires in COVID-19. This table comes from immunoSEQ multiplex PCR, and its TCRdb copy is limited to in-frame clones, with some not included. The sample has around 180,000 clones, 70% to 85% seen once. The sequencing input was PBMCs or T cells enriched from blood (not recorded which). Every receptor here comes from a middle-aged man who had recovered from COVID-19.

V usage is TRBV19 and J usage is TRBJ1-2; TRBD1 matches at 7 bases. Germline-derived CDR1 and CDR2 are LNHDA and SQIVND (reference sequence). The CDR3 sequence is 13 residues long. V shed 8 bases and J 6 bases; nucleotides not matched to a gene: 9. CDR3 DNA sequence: TGTGCCAGTTCGGACAGGCCGAAGGATGGCTACACCTTC. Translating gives CASSDRPKDGYTF.

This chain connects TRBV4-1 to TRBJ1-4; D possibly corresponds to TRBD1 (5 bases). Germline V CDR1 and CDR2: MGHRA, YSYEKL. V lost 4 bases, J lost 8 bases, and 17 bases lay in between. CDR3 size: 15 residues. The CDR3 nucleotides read TGCGCCAGCAGCCCACGCGGGGACGGGGGAGAAAAACTGTTTTTT. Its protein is CASSPRGDGGEKLFF.

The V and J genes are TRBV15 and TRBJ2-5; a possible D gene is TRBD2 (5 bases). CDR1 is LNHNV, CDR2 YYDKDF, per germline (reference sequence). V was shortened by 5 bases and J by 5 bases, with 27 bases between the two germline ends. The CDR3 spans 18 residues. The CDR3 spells CATSGTLARPGSRETQYF. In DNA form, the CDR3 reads TGTGCCACCAGCGGTACGTTGGCCAGGCCGGGGTCAAGGGAGACCCAGTACTTC.

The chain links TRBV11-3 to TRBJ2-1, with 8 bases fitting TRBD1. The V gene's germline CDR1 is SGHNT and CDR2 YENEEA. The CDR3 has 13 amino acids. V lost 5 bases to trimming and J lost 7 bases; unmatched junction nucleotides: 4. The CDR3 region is CASSGQGDNEQFF. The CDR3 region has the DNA TGTGCCAGCAGCGGACAGGGCGATAATGAGCAGTTCTTC.

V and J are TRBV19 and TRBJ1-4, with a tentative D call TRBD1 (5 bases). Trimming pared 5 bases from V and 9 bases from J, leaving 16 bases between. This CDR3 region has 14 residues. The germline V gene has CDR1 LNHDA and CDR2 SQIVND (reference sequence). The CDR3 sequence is CASSPGSATQKLFF. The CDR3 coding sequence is TGTGCCAGTAGTCCAGGGTCGGCGACACAAAAACTGTTTTTT.

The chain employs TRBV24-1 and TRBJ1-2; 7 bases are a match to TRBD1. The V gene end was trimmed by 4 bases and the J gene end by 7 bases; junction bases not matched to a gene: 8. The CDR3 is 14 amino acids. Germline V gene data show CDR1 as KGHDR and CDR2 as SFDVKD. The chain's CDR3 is CATSDSDRSSGYTF. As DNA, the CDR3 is TGTGCCACCAGTGACTCGGACAGGTCGTCTGGCTACACCTTC.

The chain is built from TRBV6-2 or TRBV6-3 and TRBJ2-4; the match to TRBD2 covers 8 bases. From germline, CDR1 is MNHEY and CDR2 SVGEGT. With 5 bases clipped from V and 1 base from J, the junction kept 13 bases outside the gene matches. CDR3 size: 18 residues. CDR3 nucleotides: TGTGCCAGCAGTCCGCGGGAGGTTATTGGAGGGGCCAAAAACATTCAGTACTTC. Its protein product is CASSPREVIGGAKNIQYF.

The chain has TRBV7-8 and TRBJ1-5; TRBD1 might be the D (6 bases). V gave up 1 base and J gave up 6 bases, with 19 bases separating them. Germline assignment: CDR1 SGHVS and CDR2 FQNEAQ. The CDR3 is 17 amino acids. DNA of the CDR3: TGTGCCAGCAGCTTAGTCATGGCGGGGGCAAGTACTCAGCCCCAGCATTTT. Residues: CASSLVMAGASTQPQHF.

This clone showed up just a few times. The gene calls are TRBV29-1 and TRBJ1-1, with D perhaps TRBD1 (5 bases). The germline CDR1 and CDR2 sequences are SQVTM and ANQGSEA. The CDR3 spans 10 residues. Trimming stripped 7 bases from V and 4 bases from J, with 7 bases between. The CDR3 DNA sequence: TGCAGCGACGGGGGCACTGAAGCTTTCTTT. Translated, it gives CSDGGTEAFF.

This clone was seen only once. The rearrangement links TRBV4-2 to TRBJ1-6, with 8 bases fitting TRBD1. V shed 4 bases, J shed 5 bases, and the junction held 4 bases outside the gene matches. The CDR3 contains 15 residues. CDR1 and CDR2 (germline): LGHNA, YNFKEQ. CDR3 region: CASSPEQGDNSPLHF. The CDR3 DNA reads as TGTGCCAGCAGCCCGGAACAGGGGGATAATTCACCCCTCCACTTT.

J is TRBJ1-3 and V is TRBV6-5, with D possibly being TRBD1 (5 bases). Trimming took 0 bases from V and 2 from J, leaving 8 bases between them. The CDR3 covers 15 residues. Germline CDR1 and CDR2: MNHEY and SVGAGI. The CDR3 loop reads CASSYSGGAGNTIYF. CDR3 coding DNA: TGTGCCAGCAGTTACTCGGGAGGGGCTGGAAACACCATATATTTT.

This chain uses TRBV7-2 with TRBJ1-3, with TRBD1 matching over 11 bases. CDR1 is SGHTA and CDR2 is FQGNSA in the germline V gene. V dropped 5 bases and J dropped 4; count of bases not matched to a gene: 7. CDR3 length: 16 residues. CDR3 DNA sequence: TGTGCCAGCAGCCCTCGGGACAGGGGGTTGGGAAACACCATATATTTT. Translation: CASSPRDRGLGNTIYF. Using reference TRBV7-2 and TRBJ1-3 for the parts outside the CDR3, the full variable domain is GAGVSQSPSNKVTEKGKDVELRCDPISGHTALYWYRQSLGQGLEFLIYFQGNSAPDKSGLPSDRFSAERTGGSVSTLTIQRTQQEDSAVYLCASSPRDRGLGNTIYFGEGSWLTVV.

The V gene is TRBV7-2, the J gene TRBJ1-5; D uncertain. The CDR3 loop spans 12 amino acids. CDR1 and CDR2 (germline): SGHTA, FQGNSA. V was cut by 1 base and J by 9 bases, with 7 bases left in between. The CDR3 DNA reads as TGTGCCAGCAGCTTAGGCCTAAGGCCCCAGCATTTT. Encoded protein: CASSLGLRPQHF.

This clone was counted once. Written as DNA, the CDR3 is TGTGCCAGCACTCCAAGTGGGACAGGGAACACTGAAGCTTTCTTT. The encoded protein is CASTPSGTGNTEAFF. The chain carries TRBV6-5 and TRBJ1-1; 8 nucleotides align to TRBD1. The length of the CDR3 is 15 residues. Germline V gene data show CDR1 as MNHEY and CDR2 as SVGAGI. The junction had 8 bases not matched to a gene; V was cut back by 7 bases and J by 1 base.

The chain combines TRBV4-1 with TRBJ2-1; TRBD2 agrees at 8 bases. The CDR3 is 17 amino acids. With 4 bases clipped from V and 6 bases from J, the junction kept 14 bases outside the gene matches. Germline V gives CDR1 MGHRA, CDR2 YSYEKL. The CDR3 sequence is CASSPREGLKTGNEQFF. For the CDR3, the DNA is TGCGCCAGCAGCCCCCGGGAGGGACTCAAGACCGGCAATGAGCAGTTCTTC.

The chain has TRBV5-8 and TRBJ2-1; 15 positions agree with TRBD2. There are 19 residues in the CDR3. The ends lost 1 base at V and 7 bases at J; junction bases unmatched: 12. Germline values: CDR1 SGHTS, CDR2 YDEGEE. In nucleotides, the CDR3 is TGTGCCAGCAGCTTGTTCGGACTAGCGGGGGGGCGGTCGAAAAATGAGCAGTTCTTC. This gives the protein CASSLFGLAGGRSKNEQFF.

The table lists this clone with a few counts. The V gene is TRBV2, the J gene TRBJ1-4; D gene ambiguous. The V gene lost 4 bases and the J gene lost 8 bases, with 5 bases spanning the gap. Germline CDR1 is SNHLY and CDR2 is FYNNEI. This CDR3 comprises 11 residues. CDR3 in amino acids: CASSGSEKLFF. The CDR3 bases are TGTGCCAGCAGTGGGAGCGAAAAACTGTTTTTT.

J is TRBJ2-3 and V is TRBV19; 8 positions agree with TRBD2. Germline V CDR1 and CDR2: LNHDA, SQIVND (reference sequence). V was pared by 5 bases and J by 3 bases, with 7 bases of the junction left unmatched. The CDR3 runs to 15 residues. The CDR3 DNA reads TGTGCCAGTAGTCGCCGGACGGGGGGGACAGATACGCAGTATTTT. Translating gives CASSRRTGGTDTQYF.

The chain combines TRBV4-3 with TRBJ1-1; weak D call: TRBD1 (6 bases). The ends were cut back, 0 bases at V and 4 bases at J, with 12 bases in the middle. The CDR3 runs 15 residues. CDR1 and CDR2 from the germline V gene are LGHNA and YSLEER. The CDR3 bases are TGCGCCAGCAGCCAAGATTACAGGGTTCCCACTGAAGCTTTCTTT. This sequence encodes CASSQDYRVPTEAFF.

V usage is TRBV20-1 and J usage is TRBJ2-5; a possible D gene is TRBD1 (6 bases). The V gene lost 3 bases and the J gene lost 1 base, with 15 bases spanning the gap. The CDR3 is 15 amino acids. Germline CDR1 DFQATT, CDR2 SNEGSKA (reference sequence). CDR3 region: CSASPPDRIQETQYF. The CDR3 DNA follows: TGCAGTGCTAGTCCCCCTGACAGGATCCAAGAGACCCAGTACTTC.

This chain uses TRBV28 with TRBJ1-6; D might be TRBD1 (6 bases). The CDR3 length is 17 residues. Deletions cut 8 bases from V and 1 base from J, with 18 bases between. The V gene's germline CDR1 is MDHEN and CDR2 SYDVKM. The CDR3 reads CASGTLPIPSYNSPLHF. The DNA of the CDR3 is TGTGCCAGCGGGACACTACCTATCCCTTCCTATAATTCACCCCTCCACTTT.

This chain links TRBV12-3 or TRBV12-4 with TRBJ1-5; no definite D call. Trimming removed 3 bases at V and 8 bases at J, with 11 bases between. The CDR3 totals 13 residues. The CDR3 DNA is TGTGCCAGCAGTTTTGCGGGGAGTGAGCCCCAGCATTTT. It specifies CASSFAGSEPQHF.

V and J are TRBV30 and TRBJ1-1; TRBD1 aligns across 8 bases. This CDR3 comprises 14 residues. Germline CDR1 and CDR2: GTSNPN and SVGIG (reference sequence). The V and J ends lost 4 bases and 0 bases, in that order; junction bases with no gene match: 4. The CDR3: CAWMMGQVNTEAFF. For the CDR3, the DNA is TGTGCCTGGATGATGGGACAGGTGAACACTGAAGCTTTCTTT.